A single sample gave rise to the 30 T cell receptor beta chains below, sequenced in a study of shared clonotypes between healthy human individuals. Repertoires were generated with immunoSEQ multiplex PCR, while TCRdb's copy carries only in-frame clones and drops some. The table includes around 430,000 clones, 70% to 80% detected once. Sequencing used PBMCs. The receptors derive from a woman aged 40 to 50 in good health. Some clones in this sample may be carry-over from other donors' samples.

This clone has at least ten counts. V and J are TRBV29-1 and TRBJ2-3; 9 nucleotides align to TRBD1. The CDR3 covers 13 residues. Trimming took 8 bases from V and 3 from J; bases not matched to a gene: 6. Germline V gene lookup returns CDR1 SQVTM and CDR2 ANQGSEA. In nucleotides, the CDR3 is TGCAGCTCTCGGACAGGGGTTACAGATACGCAGTATTTT. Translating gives CSSRTGVTDTQYF.

The CDR3 is CASRLSVDTEAFF. CDR3 DNA sequence: TGTGCCAGTAGACTCTCAGTGGACACTGAAGCTTTCTTT. This chain uses TRBV19 with TRBJ1-1; no clear D gene. Germline-derived CDR1 and CDR2 are LNHDA and SQIVND (reference sequence). The V and J ends lost 6 bases and 3 bases respectively, with 11 bases between them. This CDR3 region has 13 residues.

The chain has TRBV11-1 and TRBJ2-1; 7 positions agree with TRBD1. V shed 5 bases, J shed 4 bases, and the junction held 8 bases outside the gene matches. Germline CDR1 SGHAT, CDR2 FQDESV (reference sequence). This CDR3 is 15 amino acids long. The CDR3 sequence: CASSERQGSYNEQFF. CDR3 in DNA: TGTGCCAGCAGCGAGAGACAGGGATCGTACAATGAGCAGTTCTTC. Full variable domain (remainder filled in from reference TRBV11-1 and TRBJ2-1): EAEVAQSPRYKITEKSQAVAFWCDPISGHATLYWYRQILGQGPELLVQFQDESVVDDSQLPKDRFSAERLKGVDSTLKIQPAELGDSAMYLCASSERQGSYNEQFFGPGTRLTVL.

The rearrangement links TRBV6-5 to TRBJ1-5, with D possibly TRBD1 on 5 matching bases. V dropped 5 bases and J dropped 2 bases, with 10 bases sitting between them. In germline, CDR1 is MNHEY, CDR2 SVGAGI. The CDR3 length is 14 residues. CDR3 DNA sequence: TGTGCCAGCAGTCGGGACGTCGGCAATCAGCCCCAGCATTTT. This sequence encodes CASSRDVGNQPQHF.

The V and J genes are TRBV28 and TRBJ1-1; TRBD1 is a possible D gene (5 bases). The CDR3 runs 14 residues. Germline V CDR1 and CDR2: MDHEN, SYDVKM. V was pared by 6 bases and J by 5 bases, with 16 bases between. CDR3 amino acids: CASSTQEGRTEAFF. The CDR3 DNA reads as TGTGCCAGCAGCACTCAGGAGGGGAGAACTGAAGCTTTCTTT.

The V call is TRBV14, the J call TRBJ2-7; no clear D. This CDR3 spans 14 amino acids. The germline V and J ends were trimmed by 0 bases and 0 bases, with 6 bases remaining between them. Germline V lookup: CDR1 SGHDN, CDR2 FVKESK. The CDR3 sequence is CASSQDPTSYEQYF. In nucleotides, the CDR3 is TGTGCCAGCAGCCAAGACCCGACCTCCTACGAGCAGTACTTC.

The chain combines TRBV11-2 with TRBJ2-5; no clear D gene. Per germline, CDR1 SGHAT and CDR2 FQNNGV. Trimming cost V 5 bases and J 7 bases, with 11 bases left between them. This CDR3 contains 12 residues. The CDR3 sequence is CASSPVQRTQYF. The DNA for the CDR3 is TGTGCCAGCAGCCCGGTCCAGAGGACCCAGTACTTC. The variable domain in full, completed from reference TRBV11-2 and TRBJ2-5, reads EAGVAQSPRYKIIEKRQSVAFWCNPISGHATLYWYQQILGQGPKLLIQFQNNGVVDDSQLPKDRFSAERLKGVDSTLKIQPAKLEDSAVYLCASSPVQRTQYFGPGTRLLVL.

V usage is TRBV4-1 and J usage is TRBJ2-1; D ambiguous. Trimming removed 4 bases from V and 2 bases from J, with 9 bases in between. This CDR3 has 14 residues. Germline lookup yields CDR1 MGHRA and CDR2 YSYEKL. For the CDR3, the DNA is TGCGCCAGCAGCCTCCGGGTCACCTACAATGAGCAGTTCTTC. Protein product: CASSLRVTYNEQFF.

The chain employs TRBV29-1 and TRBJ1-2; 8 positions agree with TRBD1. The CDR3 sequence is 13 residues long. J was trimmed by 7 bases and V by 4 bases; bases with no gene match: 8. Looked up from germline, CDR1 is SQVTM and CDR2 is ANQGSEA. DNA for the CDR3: TGCAGCGTTGCGGGCCAGGGGGCGGTTGGCTACACCTTC. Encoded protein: CSVAGQGAVGYTF.

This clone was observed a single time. The CDR3: CASSQADRNTGELFF. Here the CDR3 DNA reads TGCGCCAGCAGCCAAGCGGACAGAAATACCGGGGAGCTGTTTTTT. The chain has TRBV4-1 and TRBJ2-2, with D possibly matching TRBD1 (6 bases). The CDR3 has 15 amino acids. Trimming took off 1 base at V and 5 bases at J, with 11 bases between the two ends. Germline V CDR1 and CDR2: MGHRA, YSYEKL.

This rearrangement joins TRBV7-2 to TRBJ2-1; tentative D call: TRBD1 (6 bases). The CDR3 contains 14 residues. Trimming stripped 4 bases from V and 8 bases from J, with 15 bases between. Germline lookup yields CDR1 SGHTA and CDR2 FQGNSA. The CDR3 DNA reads TGTGCCAGCAGCTACCGGACAGTTGGCGATGAGCAGTTCTTC. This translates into CASSYRTVGDEQFF.

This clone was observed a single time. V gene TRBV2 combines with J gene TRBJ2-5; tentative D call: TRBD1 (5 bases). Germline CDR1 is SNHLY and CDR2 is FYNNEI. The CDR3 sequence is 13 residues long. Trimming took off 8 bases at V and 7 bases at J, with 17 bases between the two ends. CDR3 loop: CASAAGLFVTQYF. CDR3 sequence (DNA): TGTGCCAGCGCCGCAGGGCTATTTGTGACCCAGTACTTC.

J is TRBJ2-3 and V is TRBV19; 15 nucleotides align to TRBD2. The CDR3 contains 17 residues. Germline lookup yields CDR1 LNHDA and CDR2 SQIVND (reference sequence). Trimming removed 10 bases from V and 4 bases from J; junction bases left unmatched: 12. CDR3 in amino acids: CATSGLAGGWIPDTQYF. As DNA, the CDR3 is TGTGCCACCTCGGGACTAGCGGGAGGATGGATCCCAGATACGCAGTATTTT.

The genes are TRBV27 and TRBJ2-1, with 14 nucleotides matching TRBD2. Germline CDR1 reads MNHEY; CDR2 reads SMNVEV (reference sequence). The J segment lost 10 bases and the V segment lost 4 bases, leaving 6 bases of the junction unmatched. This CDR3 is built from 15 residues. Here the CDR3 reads CASSSGLAGVGEQFF. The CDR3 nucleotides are TGTGCCAGCAGTTCGGGACTAGCGGGAGTAGGCGAGCAGTTCTTC.

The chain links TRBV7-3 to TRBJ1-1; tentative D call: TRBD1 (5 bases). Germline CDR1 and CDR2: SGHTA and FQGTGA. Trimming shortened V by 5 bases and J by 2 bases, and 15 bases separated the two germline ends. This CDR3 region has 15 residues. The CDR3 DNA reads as TGTGCCAGCAGCCGAAGCGGGGGGTCCAACACTGAAGCTTTCTTT. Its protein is CASSRSGGSNTEAFF.

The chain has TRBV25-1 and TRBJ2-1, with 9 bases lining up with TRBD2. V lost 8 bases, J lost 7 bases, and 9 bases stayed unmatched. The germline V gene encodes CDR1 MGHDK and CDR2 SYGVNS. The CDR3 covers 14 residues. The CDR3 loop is CASWREGRGNEQFF. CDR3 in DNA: TGTGCCAGCTGGCGGGAGGGGCGGGGGAATGAGCAGTTCTTC.

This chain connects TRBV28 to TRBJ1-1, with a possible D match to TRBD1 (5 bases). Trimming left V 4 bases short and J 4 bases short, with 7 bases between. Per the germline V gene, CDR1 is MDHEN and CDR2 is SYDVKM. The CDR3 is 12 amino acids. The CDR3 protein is CASSWGSTEAFF. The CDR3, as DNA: TGTGCCAGCAGTTGGGGGAGCACTGAAGCTTTCTTT.

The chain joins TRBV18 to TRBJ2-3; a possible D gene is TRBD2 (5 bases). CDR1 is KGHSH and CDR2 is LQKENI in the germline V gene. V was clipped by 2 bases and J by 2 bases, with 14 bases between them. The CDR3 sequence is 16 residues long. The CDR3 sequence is CASSPVLAANTDTQYF. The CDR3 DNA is TGTGCCAGCTCACCAGTGCTAGCTGCTAACACAGATACGCAGTATTTT.

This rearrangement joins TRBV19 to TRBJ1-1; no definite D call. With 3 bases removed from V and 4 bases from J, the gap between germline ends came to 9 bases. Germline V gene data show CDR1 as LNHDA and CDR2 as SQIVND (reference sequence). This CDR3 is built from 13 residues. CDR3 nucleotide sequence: TGTGCCAGTAGTATCTTGGGAAGCACTGAAGCTTTCTTT. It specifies CASSILGSTEAFF.

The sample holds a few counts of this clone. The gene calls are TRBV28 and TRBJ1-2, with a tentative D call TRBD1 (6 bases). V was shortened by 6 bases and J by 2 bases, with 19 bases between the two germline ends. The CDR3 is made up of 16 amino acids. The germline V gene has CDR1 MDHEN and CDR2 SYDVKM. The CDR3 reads CASSEGGGHQNYGYTF. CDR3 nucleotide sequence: TGTGCCAGCAGCGAAGGGGGGGGCCACCAGAACTATGGCTACACCTTC.

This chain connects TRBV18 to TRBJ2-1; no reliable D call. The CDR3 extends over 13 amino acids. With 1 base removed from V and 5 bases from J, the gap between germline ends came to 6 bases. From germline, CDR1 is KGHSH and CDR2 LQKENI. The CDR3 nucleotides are TGTGCCAGCTCACCACAAGGGAACAATGAGCAGTTCTTC. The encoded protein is CASSPQGNNEQFF.

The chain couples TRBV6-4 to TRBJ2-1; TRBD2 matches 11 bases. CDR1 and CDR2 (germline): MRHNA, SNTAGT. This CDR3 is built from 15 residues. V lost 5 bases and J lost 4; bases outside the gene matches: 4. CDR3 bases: TGTGCCAGCAGTCCGACTAGCGGGATTTACAATGAGCAGTTCTTC. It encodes CASSPTSGIYNEQFF.

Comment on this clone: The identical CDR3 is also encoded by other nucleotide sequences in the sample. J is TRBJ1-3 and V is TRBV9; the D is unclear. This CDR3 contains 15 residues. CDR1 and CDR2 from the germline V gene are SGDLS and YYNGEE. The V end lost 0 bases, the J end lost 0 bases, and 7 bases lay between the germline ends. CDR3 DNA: TGTGCCAGCAGCGTAGATGGGAGCTCTGGAAACACCATATATTTT. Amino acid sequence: CASSVDGSSGNTIYF.

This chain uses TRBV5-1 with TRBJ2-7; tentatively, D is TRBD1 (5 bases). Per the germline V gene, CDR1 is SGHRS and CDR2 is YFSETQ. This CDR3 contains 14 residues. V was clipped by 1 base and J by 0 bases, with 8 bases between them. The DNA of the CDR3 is TGCGCCAGCAGCTTGCAGGGAAGCTCCTACGAGCAGTACTTC. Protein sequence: CASSLQGSSYEQYF.

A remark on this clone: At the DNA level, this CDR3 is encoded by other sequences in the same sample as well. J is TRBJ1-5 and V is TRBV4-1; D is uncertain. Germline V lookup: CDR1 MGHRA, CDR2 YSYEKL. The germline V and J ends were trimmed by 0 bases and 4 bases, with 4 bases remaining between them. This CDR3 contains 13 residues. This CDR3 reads CASSQDFNQPQHF. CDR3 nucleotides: TGCGCCAGCAGCCAAGATTTTAATCAGCCCCAGCATTTT.

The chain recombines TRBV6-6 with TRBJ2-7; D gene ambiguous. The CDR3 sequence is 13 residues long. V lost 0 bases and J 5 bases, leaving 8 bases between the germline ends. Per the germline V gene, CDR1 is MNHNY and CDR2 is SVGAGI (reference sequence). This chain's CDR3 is CASSYSSANEQYF. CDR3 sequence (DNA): TGTGCCAGCAGTTACTCTTCCGCTAACGAGCAGTACTTC.

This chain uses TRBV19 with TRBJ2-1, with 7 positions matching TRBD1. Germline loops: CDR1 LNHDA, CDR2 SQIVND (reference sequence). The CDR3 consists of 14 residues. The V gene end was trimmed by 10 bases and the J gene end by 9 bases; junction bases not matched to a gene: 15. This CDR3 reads CAISGLVGGSEQFF. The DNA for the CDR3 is TGTGCCATTTCGGGGCTAGTAGGGGGCAGTGAGCAGTTCTTC.

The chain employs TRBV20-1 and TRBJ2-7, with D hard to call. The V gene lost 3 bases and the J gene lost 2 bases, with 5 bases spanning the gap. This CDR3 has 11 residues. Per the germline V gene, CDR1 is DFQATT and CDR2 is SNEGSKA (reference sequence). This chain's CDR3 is CSASRAYEQYF. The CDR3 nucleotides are TGCAGTGCTAGTCGCGCCTACGAGCAGTACTTC.

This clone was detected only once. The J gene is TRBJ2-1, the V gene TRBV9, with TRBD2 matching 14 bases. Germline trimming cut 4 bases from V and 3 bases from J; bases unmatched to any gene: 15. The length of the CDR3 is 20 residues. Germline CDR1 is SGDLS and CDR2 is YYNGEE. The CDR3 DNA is TGTGCCAGCAGCCCCCGCTCCGGGACTAGCGGGAGCGTTGACTACAATGAGCAGTTCTTC. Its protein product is CASSPRSGTSGSVDYNEQFF.

CDR3 sequence reads: CATSPELSKEQYF. The CDR3 DNA is TGTGCCACCTCCCCTGAGCTCTCTAAAGAGCAGTACTTC. The rearrangement links TRBV15 to TRBJ2-7, with no clear D. This CDR3 contains 13 residues. CDR1 and CDR2 (germline): LNHNV, YYDKDF (reference sequence). Trimming took 8 bases from V and 7 from J, leaving 18 bases between them.